These 23 T cell receptor beta chains share one sample of origin, sequenced in a study of T-cell memory formation after mild COVID-19. TCRdb independently ran MiXCR on the 5' RACE reads; one entry per CDR3 protein. This repertoire shows about 350,000 distinct CDR3 sequences, roughly an eighth found once; its top ten account for over 20%. Specimen: PBMCs or a T cell subset sorted from them (not recorded which). The receptor source for this set is a man between 18 and 35 years old who had mild COVID-19 (a few samples of this study predate the infection). Cell type and time point are not known.

This clonotype was recorded many times. V is TRBV4-1 and J is TRBJ2-1; D is unresolved. The CDR3 is 11 residues long. Trimming took 3 bases from V and 7 from J, leaving 4 bases between them. Germline assignment: CDR1 MGHRA and CDR2 YSYEKL. The CDR3 here is CASSHLNEQFF. The CDR3 nucleotides are TGCGCCAGCAGCCACCTTAATGAGCAGTTCTTC.

A few counts support this clonotype. The chain has TRBV7-2 and TRBJ1-2, with unresolved D. V dropped 1 base and J dropped 4 bases, with 10 bases sitting between them. In germline, CDR1 is SGHTA, CDR2 FQGNSA. This CDR3 is built from 14 residues. In DNA form, the CDR3 reads TGTGCCAGCAGCTTAGACCGAATGACCTATGGCTACACCTTC. It translates to CASSLDRMTYGYTF. Looking up the rest from reference TRBV7-2 and TRBJ1-2 gives the full variable domain: GAGVSQSPSNKVTEKGKDVELRCDPISGHTALYWYRQSLGQGLEFLIYFQGNSAPDKSGLPSDRFSAERTGGSVSTLTIQRTQQEDSAVYLCASSLDRMTYGYTFGSGTRLTVV.

This clonotype came up many times. The V call is TRBV18, the J call TRBJ2-1, with TRBD2 matching 9 bases. There are 14 residues in the CDR3. The germline CDR1 and CDR2 sequences are KGHSH and LQKENI. V lost 8 bases to trimming and J lost 8 bases; unmatched junction nucleotides: 10. The CDR3 nucleotides read TGTGCCAGCAAACGCCGCGGGGGGGAAGATGAGCAGTTCTTC. Protein: CASKRRGGEDEQFF.

This clonotype was observed a few times. The chain combines TRBV5-1 with TRBJ1-4; TRBD1 matches 7 bases. The V gene end was trimmed by 0 bases and the J gene end by 7 bases; junction bases not matched to a gene: 6. CDR3 length: 15 amino acids. Germline values: CDR1 SGHRS, CDR2 YFSETQ. CDR3 sequence reads: CASSLAQGQSEKLFF. The CDR3 DNA reads TGCGCCAGCAGCTTGGCACAGGGGCAAAGTGAAAAACTGTTTTTT.

The table lists this clonotype with a few counts. The V and J genes are TRBV9 and TRBJ2-4, with a possible D match to TRBD1 (5 bases). Germline CDR1 is SGDLS and CDR2 is YYNGEE. This CDR3 region has 14 residues. Trimming shortened V by 0 bases and J by 5 bases, and 9 bases separated the two germline ends. Written as DNA, the CDR3 is TGTGCCAGCAGCGTAGGATGGGGCCAAAACATTCAGTACTTC. Translating gives CASSVGWGQNIQYF.

The V call is TRBV20-1, the J call TRBJ1-4; a possible D gene is TRBD1 (5 bases). Looked up from germline, CDR1 is DFQATT and CDR2 is SNEGSKA (reference sequence). V was cut by 3 bases and J by 7 bases, with 9 bases left in between. CDR3 size: 12 residues. This CDR3 reads CSASRGSEKLFF. CDR3 DNA: TGCAGTGCTAGTAGGGGCAGTGAAAAACTGTTTTTT.

This clonotype has a handful of counts. The V gene is TRBV12-3 or TRBV12-4, the J gene TRBJ1-1; D is unclear. The CDR3 loop spans 13 amino acids. Deletions cut 7 bases from V and 1 base from J, with 10 bases between. Here the CDR3 reads CASKRTENTEAFF. The CDR3 nucleotides read TGTGCCAGCAAAAGAACAGAGAACACTGAAGCTTTCTTT.

This chain links TRBV28 with TRBJ1-1, with TRBD1 matching 7 bases. Germline CDR1 reads MDHEN; CDR2 reads SYDVKM. The CDR3 sequence is 15 residues long. After removal of 4 bases from V and 1 base from J, the junction contained 6 bases not matched to a gene. CDR3 DNA sequence: TGTGCCAGCAGTTCCGATGACAGGGAGAACACTGAAGCTTTCTTT. It specifies CASSSDDRENTEAFF. Combining the CDR3 with reference TRBV28 and TRBJ1-1 gives the whole variable domain DVKVTQSSRYLVKRTGEKVFLECVQDMDHENMFWYRQDPGLGLRLIYFSYDVKMKEKGDIPEGYSVSREKKERFSLILESASTNQTSMYLCASSSDDRENTEAFFGQGTRLTVV.

This clonotype was detected a few times. The chain joins TRBV7-2 to TRBJ2-5, with D tentatively TRBD1 or TRBD2 (5 bases each). Trimming removed 8 bases at V and 2 bases at J, with 18 bases between. CDR1 and CDR2 (germline): SGHTA, FQGNSA. The CDR3 covers 15 residues. CDR3 sequence: CASGSGAPGQETQYF. Here the CDR3 DNA reads TGTGCCAGCGGGTCCGGGGCGCCCGGACAAGAGACCCAGTACTTC.

V gene TRBV9 combines with J gene TRBJ2-1; the D call may be TRBD1 or TRBD2 (6 bases each). There are 16 residues in the CDR3. Germline CDR1 reads SGDLS; CDR2 reads YYNGEE. V lost 4 bases and J 7 bases, leaving 21 bases between the germline ends. The CDR3 nucleotides read TGTGCCAGCAGCCCCTCGGTGGGGGGCGAGAGTAATGAGCAGTTCTTC. Amino acid sequence: CASSPSVGGESNEQFF.

The table lists this clonotype with a few counts. With a much larger clone just one base away, this may be a read error. The V and J genes are TRBV6-2 or TRBV6-3 and TRBJ2-5, with D possibly matching TRBD2 (5 bases). The CDR3 spans 12 residues. Germline V lookup: CDR1 MNHEY, CDR2 SVGEGT. Deletions cut 7 bases from V and 2 bases from J, with 8 bases between. DNA of the CDR3: TGTGCCAGCATCGACTATCAAGAGACCCAGTACTTC. It yields the protein CASIDYQETQYF.

The chain employs TRBV7-9 and TRBJ2-5, with D perhaps matching TRBD1 or TRBD2 (5 bases each). V was pared by 5 bases and J by 1 base, with 14 bases between. CDR1 is SEHNR and CDR2 is FQNEAQ in the germline V gene (reference sequence). This CDR3 contains 15 residues. Written as DNA, the CDR3 is TGTGCCAGCAGCATGGGGACCGATTCCCAAGAGACCCAGTACTTC. Amino acids: CASSMGTDSQETQYF.

This clonotype has a count of ten or more. The chain has TRBV4-2 and TRBJ2-1; 10 bases are a match to TRBD2. V was clipped by 2 bases and J by 4 bases; unmatched bases: 8. CDR3 length: 17 residues. Per the germline V gene, CDR1 is LGHNA and CDR2 is YNFKEQ. Here the CDR3 DNA reads TGTGCCAGCAGCCAAAACTTACCTAGCGGGGGATACAATGAGCAGTTCTTC. It yields the protein CASSQNLPSGGYNEQFF.

This clonotype was counted a few times. This chain links TRBV19 with TRBJ2-3; D call uncertain. Germline CDR1 and CDR2: LNHDA and SQIVND (reference sequence). CDR3 length: 18 amino acids. V was shortened by 5 bases and J by 3 bases, with 24 bases between the two germline ends. CDR3 in amino acids: CASSALLADRSYTDTQYF. The CDR3 bases are TGTGCCAGTAGTGCACTACTCGCGGACCGGTCATATACAGATACGCAGTATTTT.

V gene TRBV5-1 combines with J gene TRBJ2-5; no clear D. This CDR3 spans 16 amino acids. Trimming pared 0 bases from V and 0 bases from J, leaving 12 bases between. Germline CDR1 is SGHRS and CDR2 is YFSETQ. The CDR3 reads CASSLDPAINQETQYF. The CDR3 bases are TGCGCCAGCAGCTTGGATCCAGCGATAAACCAAGAGACCCAGTACTTC.

This clonotype has only a few counts. The rearrangement links TRBV11-2 to TRBJ2-5, with 13 bases matching TRBD2. The CDR3 is made up of 16 amino acids. The germline V gene encodes CDR1 SGHAT and CDR2 FQNNGV. J gave up 9 bases and V 5 bases, and 12 bases lay outside the gene matches. The CDR3 nucleotides are TGTGCCAGCAGCCCCAGACTAGCGGGGGGCCCCGCGTCCCAGTACTTC. This gives the protein CASSPRLAGGPASQYF.

This clonotype occurred a few times. The chain combines TRBV6-2 or TRBV6-3 with TRBJ2-1, with D possibly matching TRBD2 (5 bases). The germline V gene has CDR1 MNHEY and CDR2 SVGEGT. V was cut by 6 bases and J by 1 base, with 16 bases left in between. CDR3 length equals 16 residues. The CDR3 is CASSTHPGESYNEQFF. Written as DNA, the CDR3 is TGTGCCAGCAGCACCCATCCCGGGGAGTCCTACAATGAGCAGTTCTTC.

This clonotype was detected only a few times. V and J are TRBV27 and TRBJ1-2, with D tentatively TRBD1 (5 bases). There are 15 residues in the CDR3. The ends were cut back, 5 bases at V and 0 bases at J, with 13 bases in the middle. Looked up from germline, CDR1 is MNHEY and CDR2 is SMNVEV (reference sequence). In DNA, the CDR3 is TGTGCCAGCAGTATATATTCGACAGCTAACTATGGCTACACCTTC. It codes for CASSIYSTANYGYTF.

A few counts support this clonotype. J is TRBJ2-3 and V is TRBV20-1; a possible D gene is TRBD2 (6 bases). This CDR3 region has 13 residues. V lost 6 bases and J 2 bases, leaving 12 bases between the germline ends. The germline CDR1 and CDR2 sequences are DFQATT and SNEGSKA (reference sequence). The CDR3 is CSALAGTTDTQYF. The CDR3 region has the DNA TGCAGTGCACTCGCGGGGACCACAGATACGCAGTATTTT.

There are a few counts of this clonotype. This chain joins TRBV7-8 and TRBJ2-3, with 12 bases matching TRBD2. The CDR3 is 16 amino acids. V trimming: 5 bases; J trimming: 6 bases; junction bases outside the gene matches: 9. Germline assignment: CDR1 SGHVS and CDR2 FQNEAQ. CDR3 protein: CASSPRLAGAGDTQYF. CDR3 DNA: TGTGCCAGCAGCCCTCGACTAGCGGGGGCGGGGGATACGCAGTATTTT.

This clonotype was seen ten or more times. The CDR3 sequence is CASSPTSGGPGVETQYF. As DNA, the CDR3 is TGTGCCAGCAGCCCGACTAGCGGGGGCCCGGGGGTAGAGACCCAGTACTTC. The chain uses TRBV12-3 or TRBV12-4 and TRBJ2-5; 12 bases agree with TRBD2. This CDR3 region has 17 residues. V lost 6 bases to trimming and J lost 4 bases; unmatched junction nucleotides: 12.

The chain couples TRBV27 to TRBJ2-4; a weak D match, TRBD1 (5 bases). Germline V gene sequence: CDR1 MNHEY, CDR2 SMNVEV (reference sequence). The CDR3 extends over 15 amino acids. Trimming stripped 5 bases from V and 3 bases from J, with 14 bases between. DNA of the CDR3: TGTGCCAGCAGTCTCAGGGAAGTGGACAAAAACATTCAGTACTTC. This gives the protein CASSLREVDKNIQYF.

This rearrangement joins TRBV7-2 to TRBJ2-7; 11 positions match TRBD1. Germline V gene sequence: CDR1 SGHTA, CDR2 FQGNSA. V trimming: 6 bases; J trimming: 7 bases; junction bases outside the gene matches: 2. The CDR3 covers 12 residues. CDR3 region: CASSRDRGEQYV. DNA of the CDR3: TGTGCCAGCAGTCGGGACAGGGGGGAGCAGTACGTC.